One and the same sample provided the 16 T cell receptor beta chains below, sequenced in a study of CD8 T cells in ankylosing spondylitis. TCRdb ran MiXCR on the 5' RACE reads and lists one entry per CDR3 protein. The data contain 250,000 to 300,000 distinct CDR3 sequences, more than 15% of them singletons. What was sequenced was blood, either unsorted or a sorted T cell fraction (not recorded which). These receptors were collected from a male donor with ankylosing spondylitis or in good health (not recorded which).

This clonotype was found a few times. This chain links TRBV11-2 with TRBJ2-3; D remains unclear. The CDR3 loop spans 12 amino acids. V was trimmed by 0 bases and J by 7 bases, leaving 5 bases between them. The germline gives CDR1 SGHAT, CDR2 FQNNGV. CDR3 amino acids: CASSLEGYTQYF. Here the CDR3 DNA reads TGTGCCAGCAGCTTAGAGGGCTATACGCAGTATTTT.

This clonotype has a handful of counts. This chain connects TRBV29-1 to TRBJ2-1, with D tentatively TRBD1 or TRBD2 (6 bases each). The germline gives CDR1 SQVTM, CDR2 ANQGSEA. There are 12 residues in the CDR3. V lost 3 bases, J lost 9 bases, and 12 bases lay in between. CDR3 sequence: CSVEVQGGEQFF. The CDR3 DNA reads as TGCAGCGTTGAGGTACAGGGAGGTGAGCAGTTCTTC.

This sequence joins TRBV5-6 and TRBJ2-5; perhaps D is TRBD1 or TRBD2 (5 bases each). V shed 3 bases and J shed 12 bases, with 15 bases lying between them. Germline assignment: CDR1 SGHDT and CDR2 YYEEEE. The CDR3 is 12 residues long. DNA of the CDR3: TGTGCCAGCAGCTGGGGCTCGGGAATGAAGTACTTC. Encoded protein: CASSWGSGMKYF.

This chain joins TRBV18 and TRBJ1-1, with D possibly matching TRBD1 (6 bases). This CDR3 comprises 15 residues. The V end lost 2 bases, the J end lost 6 bases, and 16 bases lay between the germline ends. Germline values: CDR1 KGHSH, CDR2 LQKENI. The CDR3 bases are TGTGCCAGCTCACCATCACAGGGTGTGGTAGCTGAAGCTTTCTTT. This gives the protein CASSPSQGVVAEAFF.

V and J are TRBV4-3 and TRBJ2-1; 8 bases agree with TRBD1. The CDR3 spans 18 residues. Germline-derived CDR1 and CDR2 are LGHNA and YSLEER. The junction had 8 bases not matched to a gene; V was cut back by 1 base and J by 0 bases. CDR3 sequence (DNA): TGCGCCAGCAGCCAAGTGGCGTTTGGACAGGGCTCCTACAATGAGCAGTTCTTC. Translation: CASSQVAFGQGSYNEQFF.

This chain's CDR3 is CSVPTENTDTQYF. The CDR3 nucleotides read TGCAGCGTTCCCACGGAAAACACAGATACGCAGTATTTT. The chain combines TRBV29-1 with TRBJ2-3; D remains unclear. This CDR3 is built from 13 residues. From germline, CDR1 is SQVTM and CDR2 ANQGSEA. Trimming removed 5 bases from V and 2 bases from J, with 11 bases in between.

A few counts support this clonotype. V gene TRBV20-1 combines with J gene TRBJ2-7; 9 bases align to TRBD2. The V gene end was trimmed by 5 bases and the J gene end by 0 bases; junction bases not matched to a gene: 5. Germline V gene sequence: CDR1 DFQATT, CDR2 SNEGSKA (reference sequence). This CDR3 has 14 amino acids. CDR3 amino acids: CSALSGGSSYEQYF. The CDR3 nucleotides read TGCAGTGCTTTAAGCGGGGGGAGCTCCTACGAGCAGTACTTC.

The V and J genes are TRBV6-5 and TRBJ2-3; weak D call: TRBD2 (5 bases). Germline CDR1 and CDR2: MNHEY and SVGAGI. Trimming took off 2 bases at V and 2 bases at J, with 11 bases between the two ends. The CDR3 contains 15 residues. This CDR3 reads CASSYLEGHTDTQYF. CDR3 DNA sequence: TGTGCCAGCAGTTACCTCGAGGGCCACACAGATACGCAGTATTTT.

A few counts support this clonotype. J is TRBJ2-1 and V is TRBV28, with TRBD2 matching over 11 bases. Germline trimming cut 0 bases from V and 0 bases from J; bases unmatched to any gene: 10. The CDR3 is 20 amino acids. Germline CDR1 MDHEN, CDR2 SYDVKM. CDR3 in amino acids: CASSLWLAGGSTDSYNEQFF. The DNA for the CDR3 is TGTGCCAGCAGTTTATGGCTAGCGGGAGGAAGTACCGACTCCTACAATGAGCAGTTCTTC. Full variable domain (remainder filled in from reference TRBV28 and TRBJ2-1): DVKVTQSSRYLVKRTGEKVFLECVQDMDHENMFWYRQDPGLGLRLIYFSYDVKMKEKGDIPEGYSVSREKKERFSLILESASTNQTSMYLCASSLWLAGGSTDSYNEQFFGPGTRLTVL.

V and J are TRBV29-1 and TRBJ1-1; 12 bases are a match to TRBD1. Germline lookup yields CDR1 SQVTM and CDR2 ANQGSEA. The length of the CDR3 is 15 residues. J gave up 4 bases and V 6 bases, and 9 bases lay outside the gene matches. The CDR3: CSVLGQGAMGTEAFF. The DNA for the CDR3 is TGCAGCGTCCTGGGACAGGGGGCGATGGGCACTGAAGCTTTCTTT.

This chain connects TRBV29-1 to TRBJ2-3; 8 nucleotides align to TRBD2. V shed 4 bases and J 4 bases; nucleotides not matched to a gene: 25. Germline CDR1 and CDR2: SQVTM and ANQGSEA. CDR3 length equals 20 residues. For the CDR3, the DNA is TGCAGCGTTGCCCCGGACGCCTTAGGGATGGTAGCGGGAAGTCCAGATACGCAGTATTTT. Its protein product is CSVAPDALGMVAGSPDTQYF.

This clonotype has only one observation. This sequence joins TRBV29-1 and TRBJ2-1; TRBD2 matches at 12 bases. The V segment lost 7 bases and the J segment 2 bases; nucleotides outside the gene matches: 15. Germline CDR1 is SQVTM and CDR2 is ANQGSEA. This CDR3 has 18 residues. CDR3 amino acids: CSALGTSGLHRAYNEQFF. The CDR3 nucleotides are TGCAGCGCCCTCGGGACTAGCGGGCTACACCGGGCCTACAATGAGCAGTTCTTC.

Points on this clonotype: A read error may explain this, as a much larger clone is one base away. J is TRBJ2-1 and V is TRBV20-1; TRBD2 agrees at 8 bases. The CDR3 is made up of 17 amino acids. After removal of 1 base from V and 1 base from J, the junction contained 9 bases not matched to a gene. The V gene's germline CDR1 is DFQATT and CDR2 SNEGSKA (reference sequence). The CDR3 DNA reads TGCAGTGCTAGAGCTCAAGCGGGAGATGGATCCTACAATGAGCAGTTCTTC. This encodes CSARAQAGDGSYNEQFF.

The chain carries TRBV12-3 or TRBV12-4 and TRBJ2-5; no reliable D call. The CDR3 totals 14 residues. Trimming left V 6 bases short and J 5 bases short, with 16 bases between. The CDR3 here is CASSDGPYPETQYF. The CDR3 DNA sequence: TGTGCCAGCAGCGACGGCCCATATCCGGAGACCCAGTACTTC.

The CDR3 DNA reads as TGTGCCAGCAGTTTCTCTAGGGGATTGGAAGCTTTCTTT. Protein sequence: CASSFSRGLEAFF. The chain links TRBV6-5 to TRBJ1-1; perhaps TRBD1 as D (5 bases). The V end lost 4 bases, the J end lost 8 bases, and 14 bases lay between the germline ends. The CDR3 spans 13 residues. CDR1 is MNHEY, CDR2 SVGAGI, per germline.

The rearrangement joins TRBV4-1 to TRBJ2-7; 9 bases fit TRBD2. Trimming cost V 1 base and J 2 bases; bases outside gene matches: 6. Germline-derived CDR1 and CDR2 are MGHRA and YSYEKL. This CDR3 contains 16 residues. CDR3 protein: CASSQVMAGGAYEQYF. As DNA, the CDR3 is TGCGCCAGCAGCCAAGTGATGGCGGGAGGGGCCTACGAGCAGTACTTC.